This T cell receptor beta chain was found in a study of T cells in Graves' hyperthyroidism and ophthalmopathy. Study-wide results and limits: The model forecast ophthalmopathy, anticipating it by a median around 6.5 months before onset.

In its sample, this clonotype was seen once. Its antigen is not identified. V gave up 5 bases and J gave up 2 bases, with 9 bases separating them. Germline-derived CDR1 and CDR2 are SEHNR and FQNEAQ (reference sequence). This CDR3 is 13 amino acids long. Stable disease denoted Graves' hyperthyroidism without ophthalmopathy progression within 18 months. Those patients with uncontrolled infection, other autoimmune disease, pregnancy or lactation were excluded. Clinical symptoms, serum thyroxine, TRAb, thyroid ultrasound and orbital computed tomography informed diagnoses. RNA transcripts served as the template for amplifying TCR beta CDR3 regions. The TCR CDR3 was amplified in a first-round RT-PCR using the HTBI primer set. TCRdb re-derived calls from the multiplex PCR reads in MiXCR, one entry per CDR3 protein. The profile covers around 580,000 distinct CDR3 sequences, with approximately 44% appearing a single time and about 8.3% taken by the ten largest.

This TCR came from a woman aged 18 to 35 with Graves' hyperthyroidism. Sequencing input: peripheral blood or thyroid tissue (not recorded which). The chain carries TRBV7-9 and TRBJ1-2; D is possibly TRBD1 (5 bases). CDR3 in DNA: TGTGCCAGCAGCACGGGGCTAAACTATGGCTACACCTTC. It is translated as CASSTGLNYGYTF.